Presented here are 21 T cell receptor beta chains from one specimen sequenced in a study of cytomegalovirus exposure and HLA in healthy donors. The primer mix had 60 Vbeta and 13 Jbeta primers. Method: immunoSEQ multiplex PCR; TCRdb's copy keeps in-frame clones and lacks some. The table has about 98,000 clones, more than 60% seen once. The sequenced sample was PBMCs. These receptors all come from a man between 18 and 35 years old in good health and CMV-seropositive.

The V call is TRBV13, the J call TRBJ1-2; TRBD1 matches 7 bases. V trimming: 6 bases; J trimming: 8 bases; junction bases outside the gene matches: 9. This CDR3 has 13 amino acids. The germline V gene encodes CDR1 PRHDT and CDR2 FYEKMQ (reference sequence). DNA of the CDR3: TGTGCCAGCAGTCAGGACAGGTTATTCGGCTACACCTTC. It is translated as CASSQDRLFGYTF.

V is TRBV7-2 and J is TRBJ2-5, with 9 bases matching TRBD2. Germline V CDR1 and CDR2: SGHTA, FQGNSA. This CDR3 comprises 15 residues. V dropped 6 bases and J dropped 5; count of bases not matched to a gene: 10. The CDR3: CASSVRGGIRETQYF. The CDR3 region has the DNA TGTGCCAGCAGTGTGCGGGGGGGCATTCGCGAGACCCAGTACTTC.

This clone is a singleton in its sample. The genes are TRBV7-3 and TRBJ2-6, with TRBD1 matching 9 bases. Trimming cost V 5 bases and J 2 bases; bases outside gene matches: 10. Germline values: CDR1 SGHTA, CDR2 FQGTGA. The CDR3 runs to 18 residues. The CDR3 spells CASSARDRGVAGANVLTF. CDR3 DNA: TGTGCCAGCAGCGCAAGAGACAGGGGGGTAGCTGGGGCCAACGTCCTGACTTTC.

The chain employs TRBV25-1 and TRBJ2-3, with D maybe TRBD1 (6 bases). V gave up 7 bases and J gave up 0 bases, with 11 bases separating them. The CDR3 loop spans 14 amino acids. Germline assignment: CDR1 MGHDK and CDR2 SYGVNS. The CDR3 region is CASIRTGSTDTQYF. CDR3 nucleotide sequence: TGTGCCAGCATAAGAACAGGGAGCACAGATACGCAGTATTTT.

V usage is TRBV6-5 and J usage is TRBJ1-3; a weak D match, TRBD1 (5 bases). Trimming took 0 bases from V and 1 from J, leaving 10 bases between them. The V gene's germline CDR1 is MNHEY and CDR2 SVGAGI. The CDR3 has 16 amino acids. As DNA, the CDR3 is TGTGCCAGCAGTTACTCGAGACAGAGGTCTGGAAACACCATATATTTT. Translated: CASSYSRQRSGNTIYF.

This clone was picked up one time. The V gene is TRBV2, the J gene TRBJ1-2; TRBD1 is a possible D gene (5 bases). From germline, CDR1 is SNHLY and CDR2 FYNNEI. V lost 0 bases and J lost 3, with 17 bases in between. The CDR3 covers 17 residues. The CDR3: CASSEAARTSGDYGYTF. The CDR3 coding sequence is TGTGCCAGCAGTGAAGCGGCCAGGACATCAGGAGACTATGGCTACACCTTC.

The chain links TRBV6-1 to TRBJ1-6; 8 bases are shared with TRBD1. V dropped 6 bases and J dropped 8; count of bases not matched to a gene: 9. Germline V gives CDR1 MNHNS, CDR2 SASEGT. The CDR3 loop spans 15 amino acids. The CDR3 nucleotides are TGTGCCAGCAGCAAGCAGGGGGCTTCGGATTCACCCCTCCACTTT. Its protein product is CASSKQGASDSPLHF.

The chain couples TRBV11-3 to TRBJ2-7; a possible D gene is TRBD1 (6 bases). This CDR3 spans 12 amino acids. The germline V gene encodes CDR1 SGHNT and CDR2 YENEEA. With 5 bases removed from V and 6 bases from J, the gap between germline ends came to 11 bases. For the CDR3, the DNA is TGTGCCAGCAGCCGGACAGATGTCGAGCAGTACTTC. Its translation: CASSRTDVEQYF.

The V call is TRBV6-1, the J call TRBJ2-7; 7 positions match TRBD2. The V gene's germline CDR1 is MNHNS and CDR2 SASEGT. This CDR3 is built from 14 residues. The V gene end was trimmed by 6 bases and the J gene end by 3 bases; junction bases not matched to a gene: 8. CDR3 nucleotides: TGTGCCAGCAGGGGGGACGGGGGGAACTACGAGCAGTACTTC. This sequence encodes CASRGDGGNYEQYF.

This chain connects TRBV6-5 to TRBJ2-5; 7 bases agree with TRBD1. The tail of the sequence fits TRBJ2-7 better, so the J call may be wrong. This CDR3 is 12 amino acids long. Germline CDR1 MNHEY, CDR2 SVGAGI. This chain's CDR3 is CASSLDRHEQYF. In DNA, the CDR3 is TGTGCCAGCAGTTTGGACAGGCACGAGCAGTACTTC.

The chain recombines TRBV30 with TRBJ1-1; D may be TRBD1 (5 bases). Germline-derived CDR1 and CDR2 are GTSNPN and SVGIG (reference sequence). Trimming took off 2 bases at V and 8 bases at J, with 9 bases between the two ends. The length of the CDR3 is 11 residues. The CDR3 here is CAWSPGVEAFF. As DNA, the CDR3 is TGTGCCTGGAGTCCGGGGGTCGAAGCTTTCTTT.

The chain has TRBV6-5 and TRBJ1-1; possibly TRBD1 for D (6 bases). Germline V CDR1 and CDR2: MNHEY, SVGAGI. This CDR3 has 14 residues. Trimming shortened V by 10 bases and J by 4 bases, and 19 bases separated the two germline ends. The CDR3 region is CATEKTGRGTEAFF. The CDR3 coding sequence is TGTGCCACGGAAAAGACAGGAAGGGGCACTGAAGCTTTCTTT.

The chain recombines TRBV5-4 with TRBJ2-1; 10 nucleotides line up with TRBD2. The CDR3 has 15 amino acids. The trim removed 6 bases at V and 9 bases at J, leaving 12 bases unmatched. Germline V gene lookup returns CDR1 SGHNT and CDR2 YYREEE (reference sequence). This CDR3 reads CASNAQRGGIVEQFF. The CDR3 coding sequence is TGTGCCAGCAACGCGCAGCGGGGGGGAATAGTTGAGCAGTTCTTC.

This clone appeared once. This sequence joins TRBV2 and TRBJ1-1, with D unresolved. V was pared by 6 bases and J by 3 bases, with 14 bases between. CDR1 SNHLY and CDR2 FYNNEI come from the germline V gene. This CDR3 spans 14 amino acids. CDR3 loop: CASSGDRADTEAFF. CDR3 nucleotide sequence: TGTGCCAGCAGCGGGGATAGGGCGGACACTGAAGCTTTCTTT.

The rearrangement links TRBV25-1 to TRBJ2-7, with TRBD1 matching 8 bases. CDR1 and CDR2 from the germline V gene are MGHDK and SYGVNS. With 1 base clipped from V and 3 bases from J, the junction kept 5 bases outside the gene matches. The CDR3 consists of 15 residues. The CDR3 DNA follows: TGTGCCAGCAGTGAATTGCGACAGGGGATCTACGAGCAGTACTTC. It specifies CASSELRQGIYEQYF.

V gene TRBV28 combines with J gene TRBJ1-5, with D maybe TRBD1 (5 bases). CDR3 length equals 14 residues. Germline V lookup: CDR1 MDHEN, CDR2 SYDVKM. V dropped 8 bases and J dropped 0 bases, with 11 bases sitting between them. CDR3 bases: TGTGCCAGCGGACACCCATATAGCAATCAGCCCCAGCATTTT. This encodes CASGHPYSNQPQHF.

This clone has only one observation. The chain recombines TRBV5-1 with TRBJ2-1; 7 bases line up with TRBD2. V trimming: 7 bases; J trimming: 0 bases; junction bases outside the gene matches: 7. In germline, CDR1 is SGHRS, CDR2 YFSETQ. The CDR3 totals 15 residues. The CDR3 DNA is TGCGCCAGCTCTGGGGGAGGGAGCTCCTACAATGAGCAGTTCTTC. Translation: CASSGGGSSYNEQFF.

The CDR3 loop reads CASSVQGAWTDTQYF. The CDR3 region has the DNA TGCGCCAGCAGTGTGCAGGGGGCTTGGACAGATACGCAGTATTTT. This chain connects TRBV10-2 to TRBJ2-3; the match to TRBD1 covers 8 bases. The CDR3 extends over 15 amino acids. Germline CDR1 reads WSHSY; CDR2 reads SAAADI. The V and J ends lost 4 bases and 3 bases, in that order; junction bases with no gene match: 6.

The chain is built from TRBV7-8 and TRBJ2-7, with TRBD1 matching over 8 bases. Germline V gene data show CDR1 as SGHVS and CDR2 as FQNEAQ. J lost 4 bases, V lost 5 bases, and 10 bases had no gene match. There are 15 residues in the CDR3. The CDR3 loop reads CASSPWTGTKYEQYF. CDR3 bases: TGTGCCAGCAGCCCCTGGACAGGGACCAAATACGAGCAGTACTTC.

The chain uses TRBV6-6 and TRBJ2-1; D may be TRBD1 (8 bases). Germline loops: CDR1 MNHNY, CDR2 SVGAGI (reference sequence). Between the trimmed V and J ends, which lost 3 bases and 6 bases, there was a span of 18 bases. The CDR3 has 16 amino acids. This CDR3 is CASSYTGQGGPNEQFF. The DNA of the CDR3 is TGTGCCAGCAGTTATACCGGACAGGGAGGGCCCAATGAGCAGTTCTTC.

This clone was detected only once. The chain joins TRBV10-3 to TRBJ1-2; 12 bases agree with TRBD1. V dropped 10 bases and J dropped 7; count of bases not matched to a gene: 10. CDR1 is ENHRY and CDR2 is SYGVKD in the germline V gene. This CDR3 has 14 amino acids. CDR3 sequence (DNA): TGTGCCACCGAACCGGGACAGGGGGCTTTTGGCTACACCTTC. Translated: CATEPGQGAFGYTF.